Listed below are T cell receptor beta chains from one sample, sequenced in a study of shared clonotypes between healthy human individuals. The protocol was immunoSEQ multiplex PCR, while the TCRdb copy is restricted to in-frame clones and leaves out a portion. The sample has 2 million to 3 million clones, 90% to 95% seen once. The sequenced material came from naive CD4+ T cells from PBMCs. The receptors come from a man younger than 30 in good health. Some clones in this sample may be carry-over from other donors' samples. CDR3s include the opening cysteine and the closing phenylalanine or tryptophan. The order of the fields is V gene, clone size, D gene, J gene, CDR3 DNA, CDR3 protein. A D gene is named only where the DNA matches it firmly. Clone size appears in some rows only: once, few, many, or a class for an expanded clone.

>TRBV4-3|-|TRBD2|TRBJ2-1
TGCGCCAGCAGCCAGTTACTAGCGGGAGCCACCCTCTCAACCTCCTCCTACAATGAGCAGTTCTTC
CASSQLLAGATLSTSSYNEQFF
>TRBV28|-|TRBD1|TRBJ2-3
TGTGCCAGCAGTTTCCTAGACAGGGGAACAGATACGCAGTATTTT
CASSFLDRGTDTQYF
>TRBV28|-|-|TRBJ1-1
TGTGCCAGCCCAAACCCCCCCGGCAGTCCCATGAACACTGAAGCTTTCTTT
CASPNPPGSPMNTEAFF
>TRBV7-2|-|TRBD2|TRBJ2-1
TGTGCCAGCAGCCCGCGACTAGCGGGAGGTTCCTACAATGAGCAGTTCTTC
CASSPRLAGGSYNEQFF
>TRBV28|-|TRBD1|TRBJ2-3
TGTGCCAGCAGTTCGCCCGGGCAGGGGGCAGATACGCAGTATTTT
CASSSPGQGADTQYF
>TRBV2|-|-|TRBJ2-5
TGTGCCAGCAGTGGGCGGGCGTACCAAGAGACCCAGTACTTC
CASSGRAYQETQYF
>TRBV9|-|TRBD2|TRBJ2-1
TGTGCCAGCAGCAGAGGGCTAGCGGGAGTGGTTAGTGAGCAGTTCTTC
CASSRGLAGVVSEQFF
>TRBV2|-|-|TRBJ2-3
TGTGCCAGCAGACGCACGGCAGATACGCAGTATTTT
CASRRTADTQYF
>TRBV6-5|-|TRBD1|TRBJ1-1
TGTGCCAGCAGGCGTACCCGACAGGGGGGCACTGAAGCTTTCTTT
CASRRTRQGGTEAFF
>TRBV19|-|-|TRBJ1-5
TGTGCCAGTAGTGCTCAGGCGGACCAGCCCCAGCATTTT
CASSAQADQPQHF
>TRBV7-9|once|-|TRBJ2-7
TGTGCCAGCAGCCGTTCCTACGAGCAGTACTTC
CASSRSYEQYF
>TRBV6-5|-|-|TRBJ1-2
TGTGCCACCGTGGCGTACGCCCCTAACTATGGCTACACCTTC
CATVAYAPNYGYTF
>TRBV10-3|few|-|TRBJ1-1
TGTGCCATCAGTGTGATTCAGAACACTGAAGCTTTCTTT
CAISVIQNTEAFF
>TRBV6-5|-|TRBD2|TRBJ2-3
TGTGCCAGCAGTTACGAAGCGGGAGGTTGGGATACGCAGTATTTT
CASSYEAGGWDTQYF
>TRBV27|-|-|TRBJ1-1
TGTGCCAGCAGCAGCAGACCGAGGGGAATGGACACTGAAGCTTTCTTT
CASSSRPRGMDTEAFF
>TRBV5-1|-|-|TRBJ2-3
TGCGCCAGCAGCTTGGCAGGGTCTAGCACAGATACGCAGTATTTT
CASSLAGSSTDTQYF
>TRBV19|-|-|TRBJ1-5
TGTGCCAGTAGTATGACAGGCTATCAGTGGACCCAGCATTTT
CASSMTGYQWTQHF
>TRBV30|-|-|TRBJ2-2
TGTGCTTTCAGGGTCGGGGAAACCGGGGAGCTGTTTTTT
CAFRVGETGELFF
>TRBV4-2|-|TRBD2|TRBJ2-5
TGTGCCAGCAGCCGCAGGGGCGGGGGGGCGGAAGAGACCCAGTACTTC
CASSRRGGGAEETQYF
>TRBV7-2|-|-|TRBJ1-1
TGTGCCAGCAGCTCGTACACTGAAGCTTTCTTT
CASSSYTEAFF
>TRBV5-1|-|-|TRBJ2-1
TGCGCCAGCAGCCCTATGCGACCAACGAACCGAGGCGGGAAGGTGAATGAGCAGTTCTTC
CASSPMRPTNRGGKVNEQFF
>TRBV6-6|-|TRBD1|TRBJ2-7
TGTGCCAGCGGGACCCCGGGACAGGGACACTACGAGCAGTACTTC
CASGTPGQGHYEQYF
>TRBV10-2|-|TRBD1|TRBJ2-2
TGCGCCAGCAGTCCAGGACAGGGGCGGTCCGGGGAGCTGTTTTTT
CASSPGQGRSGELFF
>TRBV4-1|-|-|TRBJ1-5
TGCGCCAGCAGCCCAACGGGGGTGGGTCAGCCCCAGCATTTT
CASSPTGVGQPQHF
>TRBV5-1|-|-|TRBJ2-7
TGCGCCAGCAGCTTTCTGTCGGGCTCCTACGAGCAGTACTTC
CASSFLSGSYEQYF
>TRBV25-1|-|-|TRBJ1-5
TGTGCCAGCAGTGACTCAGGGTTGCATCAGCCCCAGCATTTT
CASSDSGLHQPQHF
>TRBV7-9|-|-|TRBJ1-1
TGTGCCAGCACGTCAACAGGGTACACTGAAGCTTTCTTT
CASTSTGYTEAFF
>TRBV14|-|-|TRBJ1-1
TGTGCCAGCAGCCAAGTTCCGGTGGGGAACTCTGAAGCTTTCTTT
CASSQVPVGNSEAFF
>TRBV10-3|-|TRBD2|TRBJ2-7
TGTGCCATCAGCCCGACACTAGCGGAGGCCTACGAGCAGTACTTC
CAISPTLAEAYEQYF
>TRBV19|-|-|TRBJ1-1
TGTGCCAGTAGTAGACCCTCCTACAGGGCGCGGATGAACACTGAAGCTTTCTTT
CASSRPSYRARMNTEAFF
>TRBV29-1|-|-|TRBJ2-1
TGCAGCGTCACGGGAGTCTCCCTCAATGAGCAGTTCTTC
CSVTGVSLNEQFF
>TRBV28|once|TRBD2|TRBJ2-3
TGTGCCAGCCACTTATCCACTAGCGGGAGAAAGACGCAGTATTTT
CASHLSTSGRKTQYF
>TRBV5-1|-|-|TRBJ2-5
TGCGCCAGCAGCTTCCCCGCGGAGACCCAGTACTTC
CASSFPAETQYF
>TRBV30|-|-|TRBJ2-5
TGTGCCTGTTCCGGGCCCTCGAGAGAGACCCAGTACTTC
CACSGPSRETQYF
>TRBV6-1|-|-|TRBJ1-2
TGTGCCAGCAGTGAAGCTGGTGATTATGGCTACACCTTC
CASSEAGDYGYTF
>TRBV7-2|-|-|TRBJ2-3
TGTGCCAGCAGCTTAGTTGCAGCAACAGATACGCAGTATTTT
CASSLVAATDTQYF
>TRBV4-1|once|-|TRBJ2-2
TGCGCCAGCAGCTCCACCTGGGTCGCCATGAACACCGGGGAGCTGTTTTTT
CASSSTWVAMNTGELFF
>TRBV7-8|-|TRBD2|TRBJ2-1
TGTGCCAGCAGCCTAATTAGCGGGACCTTCAATGAGCAGTTCTTC
CASSLISGTFNEQFF
>TRBV29-1|once|-|TRBJ1-1
TGCAGCGGAATGATCCAGTGGAACACTGAAGCTTTCTTT
CSGMIQWNTEAFF